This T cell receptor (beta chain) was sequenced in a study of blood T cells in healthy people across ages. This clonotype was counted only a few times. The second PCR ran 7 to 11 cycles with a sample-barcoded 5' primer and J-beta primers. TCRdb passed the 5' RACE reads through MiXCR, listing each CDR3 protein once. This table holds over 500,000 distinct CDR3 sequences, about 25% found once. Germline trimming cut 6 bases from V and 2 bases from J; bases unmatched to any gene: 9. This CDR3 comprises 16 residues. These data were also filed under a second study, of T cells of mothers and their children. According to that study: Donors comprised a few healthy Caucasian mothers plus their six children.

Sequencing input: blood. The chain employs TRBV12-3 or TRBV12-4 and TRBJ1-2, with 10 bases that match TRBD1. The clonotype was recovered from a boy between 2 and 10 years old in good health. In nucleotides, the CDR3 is TGTGCCAGCAGCCACCCCCGACAGGGGGCAAACTATGGCTACACCTTC. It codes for CASSHPRQGANYGYTF.